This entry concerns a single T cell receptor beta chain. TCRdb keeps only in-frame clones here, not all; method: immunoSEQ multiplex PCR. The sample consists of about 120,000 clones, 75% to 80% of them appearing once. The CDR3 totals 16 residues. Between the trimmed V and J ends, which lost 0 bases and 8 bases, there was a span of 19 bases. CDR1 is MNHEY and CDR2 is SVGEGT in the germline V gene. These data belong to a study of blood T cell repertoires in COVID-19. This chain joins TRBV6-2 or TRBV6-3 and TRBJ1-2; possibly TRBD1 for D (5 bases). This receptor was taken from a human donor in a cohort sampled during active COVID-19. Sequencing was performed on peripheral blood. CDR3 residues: CASSYSGGLGRGGYTF. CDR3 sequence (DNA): TGTGCCAGCAGTTACTCGGGGGGTTTGGGGCGAGGAGGCTACACCTTC.